This T cell receptor (beta chain) was captured in a study of blood T cell repertoires in COVID-19. Study as a whole: The origin of the acute and convalescent COVID-19 samples was the United States, Italy and Spain. Nucleic acid was either cDNA or gDNA, and it came from T cells, B-cell-depleted T cells, or PBMCs.

Original processing methods: Amplified reference gene primers provided the basis for estimating nucleated cell counts. Sequenced by immunoSEQ multiplex PCR; TCRdb stores in-frame clones only, minus some. V and J calls and clone size are given by that table; D and trimming were obtained from the DNA. The table records tens of thousands of clones, over 75% of them present only once. This clone was observed a single time. Per germline, CDR1 LNHDA and CDR2 SQIVND (reference sequence). V shed 5 bases and J shed 12 bases, with 17 bases lying between them. This CDR3 contains 14 residues. Source material: peripheral blood. The V and J genes are TRBV19 and TRBJ1-6; D is perhaps TRBD1 (5 bases). The source of this sequence is a human donor with active COVID-19. The donor label of this sample is uncertain. The CDR3 DNA reads as TGTGCCAGTAGTTGGCAGGGTGGTGGACGACCCCTCCACTTT. Amino acids: CASSWQGGGRPLHF.